These T cell receptor beta chains were read from a single sample in a study of shared clonotypes between healthy human individuals. Repertoires were generated with immunoSEQ multiplex PCR, while TCRdb's copy carries only in-frame clones and drops some. The sample lists a few hundred thousand clones, 97% occurring once. Material for sequencing was naive CD4+ T cells sorted from blood. All receptors come from a woman aged 30 to 39 in good health. Each CDR3 is given with its conserved first and last residue. The order of the fields is CDR3 protein, CDR3 DNA, V gene, clone size, J gene, D gene. A D gene is named only where the DNA matches it firmly. Clone size is given for some rows only: seen once, a few or many times, or a class if the clone is expanded.

CDR3: CASSVRQGAYNEQFF
DNA: TGTGCCAGTAGTGTCCGACAGGGGGCCTACAATGAGCAGTTCTTC
V: TRBV19
size: -
J: TRBJ2-1
D: TRBD1

CDR3: CASSLVDSFKGYYTF
DNA: TGTGCCAGCAGTTTAGTAGACAGCTTCAAGGGATACTACACCTTC
V: TRBV28
size: -
J: TRBJ1-2
D: -

CDR3: CASSLTTVNTEAFF
DNA: TGCGCCAGCAGCCTCACGACGGTGAACACTGAAGCTTTCTTT
V: TRBV10-2
size: -
J: TRBJ1-1
D: -

CDR3: CASSLPQTGMHEQFF
DNA: TGTGCCAGCAGTTTACCCCAAACAGGGATGCATGAGCAGTTCTTC
V: TRBV28
size: -
J: TRBJ2-1
D: -

CDR3: CASGLGDIQYF
DNA: TGTGCCAGCGGACTCGGGGACATTCAGTACTTC
V: TRBV28
size: -
J: TRBJ2-4
D: -

CDR3: CASSSGPSREQYF
DNA: TGTGCCAGCAGTTCGGGCCCAAGTCGCGAGCAGTACTTC
V: TRBV28
size: -
J: TRBJ2-7
D: -

CDR3: CASSSPTHSNQPQHF
DNA: TGTGCCAGCAGTTCCCCGACACATAGCAATCAGCCCCAGCATTTT
V: TRBV28
size: -
J: TRBJ1-5
D: -

CDR3: CASSLGYSYEQYF
DNA: TGCGCCAGCAGCTTGGGCTACTCCTACGAGCAGTACTTC
V: TRBV5-1
size: -
J: TRBJ2-7
D: -

CDR3: CASSYSKGDGYTF
DNA: TGTGCCAGCAGTTACTCGAAGGGTGATGGCTACACCTTC
V: TRBV6-6
size: -
J: TRBJ1-2
D: -

CDR3: CASSSAQGDYEQYF
DNA: TGTGCCAGCAGTTCAGCCCAGGGGGACTACGAGCAGTACTTC
V: TRBV28
size: -
J: TRBJ2-7
D: TRBD1

CDR3: CSVVVIPYEQYF
DNA: TGCAGCGTTGTCGTTATTCCCTACGAGCAGTACTTC
V: TRBV29-1
size: -
J: TRBJ2-7
D: -

CDR3: CSVENRDYEQYF
DNA: TGCAGCGTTGAGAACAGGGACTACGAGCAGTACTTC
V: TRBV29-1
size: -
J: TRBJ2-7
D: -

CDR3: CASSLGGRTQYF
DNA: TGTGCCAGCAGCTTAGGGGGGCGGACGCAGTATTTT
V: TRBV7-9
size: -
J: TRBJ2-3
D: -

CDR3: CASSLFRGFGETQYF
DNA: TGCGCCAGCAGCCTCTTCAGGGGGTTCGGGGAGACCCAGTACTTC
V: TRBV4-1
size: -
J: TRBJ2-5
D: TRBD1

CDR3: CASSLWVEGTEAFF
DNA: TGTGCCAGCAGCTTGTGGGTTGAGGGCACTGAAGCTTTCTTT
V: TRBV5-4
size: once
J: TRBJ1-1
D: -

CDR3: CASSLESGTGAYEQYF
DNA: TGCGCCAGCAGCTTGGAGTCCGGGACAGGGGCCTACGAGCAGTACTTC
V: TRBV5-1
size: -
J: TRBJ2-7
D: TRBD1